This TCR beta chain was sequenced in a study of cytomegalovirus exposure and HLA in healthy donors. Across the whole study: The approximately 130 validation repertoires matched the 600 to 700 first-cohort repertoires in platform, a later analysis reported. Regarding the study as a whole: Both high specificity and high sensitivity reportedly marked the classifier's diagnosis of cytomegalovirus status.

Profiling relied on immunoSEQ multiplex PCR, and the TCRdb table lists in-frame clones only, not all of them. The data contain some 170,000 clones, roughly 90% of them singletons. About this clone: Its antigen remains unidentified.

Material for sequencing was PBMCs. The receptor's source is a woman aged 18-35 years in good health and CMV-seropositive.

This CDR3 is CASKGRSINYGYTF. The CDR3 DNA reads as TGTGCCAGCAAGGGGCGGAGCATTAACTATGGCTACACCTTC. The chain couples TRBV2 to TRBJ1-2; TRBD1 might be the D (5 bases). Trimming removed 7 bases from V and 1 base from J, with 13 bases in between. The germline gives CDR1 SNHLY, CDR2 FYNNEI. There are 14 residues in the CDR3.